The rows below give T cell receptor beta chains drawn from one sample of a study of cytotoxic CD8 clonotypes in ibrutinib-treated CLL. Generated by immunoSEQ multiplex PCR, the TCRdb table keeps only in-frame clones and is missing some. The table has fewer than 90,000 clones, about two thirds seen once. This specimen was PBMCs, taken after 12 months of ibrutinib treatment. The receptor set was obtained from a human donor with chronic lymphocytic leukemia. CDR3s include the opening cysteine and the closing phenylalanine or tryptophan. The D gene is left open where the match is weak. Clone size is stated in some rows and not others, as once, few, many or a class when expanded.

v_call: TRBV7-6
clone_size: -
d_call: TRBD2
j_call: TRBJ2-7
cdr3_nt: TGTGCCAGCAGCTTAGCACTCGCGGGGGGCCTCTCCTACGAGCAGTACTTC
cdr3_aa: CASSLALAGGLSYEQYF

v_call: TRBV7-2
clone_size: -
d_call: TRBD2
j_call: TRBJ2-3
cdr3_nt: TGTGCCAGCAGCTTAAGGCGGGGGGGGACAGATACGCAGTATTTT
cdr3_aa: CASSLRRGGTDTQYF

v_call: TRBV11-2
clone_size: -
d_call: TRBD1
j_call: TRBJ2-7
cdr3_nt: TGTGCCAGCAGGCCCCGACAGGGGGCTTACGAGCAGTACTTC
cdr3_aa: CASRPRQGAYEQYF

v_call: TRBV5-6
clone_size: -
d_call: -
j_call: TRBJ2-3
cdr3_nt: TGTGCCAGCAGCTGGGGCCCTGTAGGGGCGGGTGCAGGTACGCAGTATTTT
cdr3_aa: CASSWGPVGAGAGTQYF

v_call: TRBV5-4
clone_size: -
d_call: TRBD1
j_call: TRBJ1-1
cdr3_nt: TGTGCCAGCAGCTTGGCGGGACAGATCAGTGAAGCTTTCTTT
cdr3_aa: CASSLAGQISEAFF

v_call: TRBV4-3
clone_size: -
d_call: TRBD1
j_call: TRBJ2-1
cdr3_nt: TGCGCCAGCAGCCAAGACGGGACAGGGGGCAGGGTCCAGTTCTTC
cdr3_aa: CASSQDGTGGRVQFF

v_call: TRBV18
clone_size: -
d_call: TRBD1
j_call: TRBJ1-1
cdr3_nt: TGTGCCAGCTCACCGTCGCAGGGCAGGGGGCTGACTGAAGCTTTCTTT
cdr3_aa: CASSPSQGRGLTEAFF

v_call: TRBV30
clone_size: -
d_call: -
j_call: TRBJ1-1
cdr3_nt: TGTGCCTGGAGTCATGGCATGAACACTGAAGCTTTCTTT
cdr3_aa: CAWSHGMNTEAFF

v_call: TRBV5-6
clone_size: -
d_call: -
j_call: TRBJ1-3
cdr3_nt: TGTGCCAGCAGCACCCCAACAGTAAACACCATATATTTT
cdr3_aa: CASSTPTVNTIYF

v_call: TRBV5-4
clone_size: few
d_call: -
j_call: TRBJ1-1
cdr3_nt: TGTGCCAGCAGCTCGGGGGGATCGTATACTGAAGCTTTCTTT
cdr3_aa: CASSSGGSYTEAFF

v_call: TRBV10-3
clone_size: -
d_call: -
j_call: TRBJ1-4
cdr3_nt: TGTGCCATCAGTGAGCGGGTTGGGGAAAAACTGTTTTTT
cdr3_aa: CAISERVGEKLFF

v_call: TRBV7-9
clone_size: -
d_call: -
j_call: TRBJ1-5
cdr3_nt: TGTGCCAGCAGCTTAAATCGAGCCGGTAATCAGCCCCAGCATTTT
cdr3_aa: CASSLNRAGNQPQHF

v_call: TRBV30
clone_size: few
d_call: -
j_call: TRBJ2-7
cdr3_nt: TGTGCCTGGGGGCACAGGGTCGAGCAGTACTTC
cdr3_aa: CAWGHRVEQYF

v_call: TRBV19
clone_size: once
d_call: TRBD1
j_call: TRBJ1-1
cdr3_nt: TGTGCCAGTAGTCGGGGTCGGACAGGGGGTGTTGGGAACACTGAAGCTTTCTTT
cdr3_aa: CASSRGRTGGVGNTEAFF

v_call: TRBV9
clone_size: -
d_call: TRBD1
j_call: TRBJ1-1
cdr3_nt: TGTGCCAGCAGCCCGAGATACAGGGGAACTGAAGCTTTCTTT
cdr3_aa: CASSPRYRGTEAFF

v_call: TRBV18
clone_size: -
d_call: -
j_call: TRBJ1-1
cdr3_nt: TGTGCCAGCTCACCACCGTTTCGGGGGAACACTGAAGCTTTCTTT
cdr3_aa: CASSPPFRGNTEAFF

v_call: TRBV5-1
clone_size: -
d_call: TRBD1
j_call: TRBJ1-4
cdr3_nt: TGCGCCAGCAGCTCGTCCGGGACAGCAAATGAAAAACTGTTTTTT
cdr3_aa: CASSSSGTANEKLFF

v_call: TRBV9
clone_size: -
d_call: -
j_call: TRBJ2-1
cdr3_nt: TGTGCCAGCAGTGGCACAGGAGATAATGCCTACAATGAGCAGTTCTTC
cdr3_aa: CASSGTGDNAYNEQFF

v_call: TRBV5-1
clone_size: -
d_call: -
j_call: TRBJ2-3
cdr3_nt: TGCGCCAGCAGCCTCGTGGGAGATAACACAGATACGCAGTATTTT
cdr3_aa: CASSLVGDNTDTQYF

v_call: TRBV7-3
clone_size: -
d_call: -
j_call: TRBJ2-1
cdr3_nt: TGTGCCAGCAGCGCCCTTAGCGGAGGTTCGGACAATGAGCAGTTCTTC
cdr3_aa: CASSALSGGSDNEQFF

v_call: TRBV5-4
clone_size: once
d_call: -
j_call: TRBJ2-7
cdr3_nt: TGTGCCAGCAGCTTGCTGGGGGGGCACGAGCAGTACTTC
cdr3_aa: CASSLLGGHEQYF

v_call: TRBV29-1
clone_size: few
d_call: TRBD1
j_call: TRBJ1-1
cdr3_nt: TGCAGCGTTACACAGGGGGCGGGTGGCACTGAAGCTTTCTTT
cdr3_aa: CSVTQGAGGTEAFF

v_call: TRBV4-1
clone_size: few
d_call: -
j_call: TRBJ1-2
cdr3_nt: TGCGCCAGCAGCCAAGATTTCGCAGCCGAGACCTATGGCTACACCTTC
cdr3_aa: CASSQDFAAETYGYTF

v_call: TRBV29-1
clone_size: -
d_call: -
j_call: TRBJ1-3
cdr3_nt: TGCAGCGGGTCCCTGGGAAACACCATATATTTT
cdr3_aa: CSGSLGNTIYF

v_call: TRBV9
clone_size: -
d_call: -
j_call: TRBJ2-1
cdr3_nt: TGTGCCAGCAGCGTAACATCCGGGACTGAGCAGTTCTTC
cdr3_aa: CASSVTSGTEQFF

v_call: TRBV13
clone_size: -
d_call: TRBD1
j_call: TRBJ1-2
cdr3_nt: TGTGCCAGCAGCCGCAGACAGGGTGAAACCTTC
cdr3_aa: CASSRRQGETF

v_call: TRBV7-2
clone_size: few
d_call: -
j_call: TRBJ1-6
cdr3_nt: TGTGCCAGCAGCGTCCTGCAACGGCCCCTCCACTTT
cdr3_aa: CASSVLQRPLHF

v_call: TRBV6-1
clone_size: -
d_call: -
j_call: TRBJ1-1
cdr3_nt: TGTGCCAGCAGTGAAGCTCCCTGGGATGGGGAGAACACTGAAGCTTTCTTT
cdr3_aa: CASSEAPWDGENTEAFF

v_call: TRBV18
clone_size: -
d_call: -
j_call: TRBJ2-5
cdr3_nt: TGTGCCAGCTCCAGGAGAGGGGACCAAGAGACCCAGTACTTC
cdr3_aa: CASSRRGDQETQYF

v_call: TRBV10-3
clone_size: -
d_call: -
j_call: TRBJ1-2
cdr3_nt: TGTGCCATCAGTGCTGGGGAAACTGAGTATGGCTACACCTTC
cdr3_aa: CAISAGETEYGYTF

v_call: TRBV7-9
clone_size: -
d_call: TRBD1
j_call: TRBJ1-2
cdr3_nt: TGTGCCAGCAGCTTAGAGGGTCGGACAGGGTATGGCTACACCTTC
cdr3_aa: CASSLEGRTGYGYTF

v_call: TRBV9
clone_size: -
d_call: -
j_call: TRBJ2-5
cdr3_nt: TGTGCCAGGAAAACGAGGGGCGAGTGGAAATTGGAGACCCAGTACTTC
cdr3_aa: CARKTRGEWKLETQYF

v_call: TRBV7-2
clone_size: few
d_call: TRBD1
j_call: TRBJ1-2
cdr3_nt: TGTGCCAGCAGCTTAGGGGACAGGCCGCCCTATGGCTACACCTTC
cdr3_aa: CASSLGDRPPYGYTF

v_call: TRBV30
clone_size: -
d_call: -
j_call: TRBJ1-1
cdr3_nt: TGTGCCTGGAGTGTACCTGGATATGAAGCTTTCTTT
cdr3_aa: CAWSVPGYEAFF

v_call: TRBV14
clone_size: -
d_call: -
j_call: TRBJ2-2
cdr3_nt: TGTGCCAGCAGCCCAAGGGCCGGGGAGCTGTTTTTT
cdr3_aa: CASSPRAGELFF

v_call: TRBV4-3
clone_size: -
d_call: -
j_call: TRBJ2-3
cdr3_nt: TGCGCCAGCAGCCAAGATCGGGTGGCTACGCAGTATTTT
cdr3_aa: CASSQDRVATQYF

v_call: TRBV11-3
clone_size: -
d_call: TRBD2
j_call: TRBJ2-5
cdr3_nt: TGTGCCAGCAGCTCCGGGACTAGCGGGAGAGGGGAGACCCAGTACTTC
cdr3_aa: CASSSGTSGRGETQYF

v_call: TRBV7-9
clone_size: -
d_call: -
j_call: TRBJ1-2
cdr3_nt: TGTGCCAGCAGCTGGACACCTTCTAACTATGGCTACACCTTC
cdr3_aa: CASSWTPSNYGYTF

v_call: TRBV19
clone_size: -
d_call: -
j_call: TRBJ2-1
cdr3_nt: TGTGCCAGTAGTAGAGGCACAGCATCCTACAATGAGCAGTTCTTC
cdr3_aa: CASSRGTASYNEQFF

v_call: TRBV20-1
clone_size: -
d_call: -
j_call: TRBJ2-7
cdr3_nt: TGCAGTGCTAGAGAAAACGTGGAGCAGTACTTC
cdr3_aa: CSARENVEQYF

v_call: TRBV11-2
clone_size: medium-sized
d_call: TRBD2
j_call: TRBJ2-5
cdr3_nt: TGTGCCAGCAGCTTTTGGGCCGGGGGGCAAGAGACCCAGTACTTC
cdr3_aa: CASSFWAGGQETQYF

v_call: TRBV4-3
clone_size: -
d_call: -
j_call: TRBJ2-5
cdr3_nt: TGCGCCAGCAGCCCCGCCGGGGGTCCTCTAGCTTCCCCTCAGTACTTC
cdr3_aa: CASSPAGGPLASPQYF

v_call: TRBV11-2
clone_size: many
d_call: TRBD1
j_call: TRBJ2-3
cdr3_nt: TGTGCCAGCAGCTTAAGGGGGCAAATAGCAGATACGCAGTATTTT
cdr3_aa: CASSLRGQIADTQYF

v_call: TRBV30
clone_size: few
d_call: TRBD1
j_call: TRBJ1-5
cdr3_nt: TGTGCCTGGAGCCCCGGGACAGGGTATAATCAGCCCCAGCATTTT
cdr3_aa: CAWSPGTGYNQPQHF

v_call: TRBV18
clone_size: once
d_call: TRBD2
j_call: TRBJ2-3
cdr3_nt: TGTGCCAGCTCACCACGAAGGCAGGGAGGGGCGGCAGATACGCAGTATTTT
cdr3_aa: CASSPRRQGGAADTQYF

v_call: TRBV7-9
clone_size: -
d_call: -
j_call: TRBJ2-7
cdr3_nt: TGTGCCAGCAGGAGAGAGAGATTGGGAGGCACCTACGAGCAGTACTTC
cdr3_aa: CASRRERLGGTYEQYF

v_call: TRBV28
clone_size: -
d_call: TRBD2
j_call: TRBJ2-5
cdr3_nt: TGTGCCAGCAGTCACCCAAGGGCGGGGGGGCAGGAGACCCAGTACTTC
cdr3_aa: CASSHPRAGGQETQYF

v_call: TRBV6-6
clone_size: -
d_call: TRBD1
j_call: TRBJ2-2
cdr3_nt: TGTGCCAGCAGGCAGACAGGGGATGGGTCCGGGGAGCTGTTTTTT
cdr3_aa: CASRQTGDGSGELFF

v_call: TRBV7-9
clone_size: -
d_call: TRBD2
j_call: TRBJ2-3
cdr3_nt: TGTGCCATCCGGACTAGCGGGGGGACTAGCACAGATACGCAGTATTTT
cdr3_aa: CAIRTSGGTSTDTQYF

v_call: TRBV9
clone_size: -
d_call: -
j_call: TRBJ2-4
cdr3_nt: TGTGCCAGCAGCCACGGGGTAGGGGGAGCCAAAAACATTCAGTACTTC
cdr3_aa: CASSHGVGGAKNIQYF

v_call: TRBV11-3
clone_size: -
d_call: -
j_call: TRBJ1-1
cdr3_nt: TGTGCCAGCAGCTTAGATAGTGGTGAAGCTTTCTTT
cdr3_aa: CASSLDSGEAFF